This record looks at one T cell receptor beta chain sequence and its context. Its antigen remains unidentified. These data belong to a study of cytomegalovirus exposure and HLA in healthy donors. Vbeta (60) and Jbeta (13) primers were used in the PCR. The data were produced by immunoSEQ multiplex PCR, yet TCRdb's version contains in-frame clones alone and is incomplete. Here the sample spans under 150,000 clones, 75% to 85% being singletons. Study results and caveats: For most TCR beta V segments, an earlier analysis put the productive rate at about 90% or about 30% of the time. A list of 150 or so TCR beta chains associated with cytomegalovirus was given. In a later analysis, V- and J-gene trimming of beta chains associated with a DCLRE1C missense variant, replicated independently.

Sequencing input: PBMCs. This receptor was obtained from a man in his fifties or sixties in good health and CMV-seronegative.

The CDR3 DNA reads as TGTGCCAGCAGCCGCCGGGACAAACAAGAGACCCAGTACTTC. Its translation: CASSRRDKQETQYF. The chain combines TRBV6-5 with TRBJ2-5, with D perhaps TRBD1 (6 bases). Per germline, CDR1 MNHEY and CDR2 SVGAGI. Trimming took off 6 bases at V and 2 bases at J, with 13 bases between the two ends. This CDR3 region has 14 residues.